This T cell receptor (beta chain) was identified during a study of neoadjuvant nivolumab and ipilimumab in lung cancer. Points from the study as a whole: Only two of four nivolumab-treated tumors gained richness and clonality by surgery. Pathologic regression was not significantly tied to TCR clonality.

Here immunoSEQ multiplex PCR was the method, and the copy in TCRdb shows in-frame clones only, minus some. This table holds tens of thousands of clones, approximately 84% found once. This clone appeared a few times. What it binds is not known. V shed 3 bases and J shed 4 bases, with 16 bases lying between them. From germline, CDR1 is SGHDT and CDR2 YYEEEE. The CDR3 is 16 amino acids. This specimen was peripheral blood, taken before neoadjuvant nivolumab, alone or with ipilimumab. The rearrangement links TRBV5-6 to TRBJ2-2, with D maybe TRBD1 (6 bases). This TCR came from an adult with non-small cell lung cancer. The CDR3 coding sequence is TGTGCCAGCAGCTCGTATCGCCTGGACAGCACCGGGGAGCTGTTTTTT. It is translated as CASSSYRLDSTGELFF.